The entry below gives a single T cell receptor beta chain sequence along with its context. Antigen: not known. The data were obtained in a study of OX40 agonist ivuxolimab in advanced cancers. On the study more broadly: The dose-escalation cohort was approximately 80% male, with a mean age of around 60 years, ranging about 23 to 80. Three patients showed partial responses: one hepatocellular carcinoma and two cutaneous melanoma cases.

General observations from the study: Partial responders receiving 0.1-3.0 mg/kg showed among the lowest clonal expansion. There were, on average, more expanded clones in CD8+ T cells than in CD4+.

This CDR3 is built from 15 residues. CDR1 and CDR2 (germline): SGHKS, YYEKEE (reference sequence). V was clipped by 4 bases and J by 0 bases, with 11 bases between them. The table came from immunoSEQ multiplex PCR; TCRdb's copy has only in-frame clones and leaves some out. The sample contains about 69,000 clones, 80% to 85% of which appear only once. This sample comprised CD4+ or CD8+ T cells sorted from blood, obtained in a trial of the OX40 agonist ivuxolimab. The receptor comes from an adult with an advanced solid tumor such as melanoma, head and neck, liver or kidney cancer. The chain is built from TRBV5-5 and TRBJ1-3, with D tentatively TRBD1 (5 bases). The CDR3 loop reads CASSQTDFSGNTIYF. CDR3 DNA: TGTGCCAGCAGCCAGACAGACTTCTCTGGAAACACCATATATTTT.